A single sample is the source of the 25 T cell receptor beta chains below, sequenced in a study of cytomegalovirus exposure and HLA in healthy donors (dated by TCRdb to the late 2010s). To prepare the library, the immunoSEQ multiplex PCR assay was applied. The multiplex PCR relied on a mix of 60 forward primers for TCR Vbeta segments and 13 reverse primers for TCR Jbeta segments. This is the immuneACCESS table as TCRdb keeps it, with only in-frame sequences that have V and J called. A part of the clones is gone; compared with another copy, unresolved V genes explain less than half, and the rest is unexplained. The sample records nearly 110,000 clones, under 80% of which are singletons. Jointly, the top ten make up 14% of the sample. The sequencing input was PBMCs. The receptors derive from a middle-aged woman in good health and CMV-seropositive.

The chain links TRBV18 to TRBJ2-7; D is possibly TRBD1 (6 bases). Germline-derived CDR1 and CDR2 are KGHSH and LQKENI. This CDR3 contains 14 residues. The V end lost 4 bases, the J end lost 3 bases, and 13 bases lay between the germline ends. Here the CDR3 DNA reads TGTGCCAGCTCACGGAACCGGGACAACTACGAGCAGTACTTC. It encodes CASSRNRDNYEQYF.

The sample holds a few counts of this clone. The rearrangement joins TRBV30 to TRBJ2-1; D possibly corresponds to TRBD1 (7 bases). Germline lookup yields CDR1 GTSNPN and CDR2 SVGIG (reference sequence). The V end lost 0 bases, the J end lost 7 bases, and 16 bases lay between the germline ends. This CDR3 is built from 15 residues. CDR3 protein: CAWSVRGTVSNEQFF. The CDR3 DNA is TGTGCCTGGAGTGTACGGGGGACAGTTTCAAATGAGCAGTTCTTC.

This chain links TRBV9 with TRBJ1-6; no definite D call. CDR3 size: 15 residues. The V and J ends lost 4 bases and 7 bases respectively, with 15 bases between them. Germline V gene data show CDR1 as SGDLS and CDR2 as YYNGEE. The DNA of the CDR3 is TGTGCCAGCAGCTTCTTTGACGGGGAAAATTCACCCCTCCACTTT. Encoded protein: CASSFFDGENSPLHF.

The rearrangement uses TRBV25-1 and TRBJ1-2, with TRBD1 matching over 9 bases. Germline V gene sequence: CDR1 MGHDK, CDR2 SYGVNS. V dropped 6 bases and J dropped 7; count of bases not matched to a gene: 6. The CDR3 has 13 residues. CDR3 sequence: CASSEQGAGGYTF. CDR3 bases: TGTGCCAGCAGCGAACAGGGGGCGGGTGGCTACACCTTC.

The J gene is TRBJ1-1, the V gene TRBV14; D not resolved. The CDR3 is made up of 16 amino acids. V lost 3 bases and J lost 1, with 15 bases in between. Germline lookup yields CDR1 SGHDN and CDR2 FVKESK. Here the CDR3 reads CASSQTPRRRNTEAFF. In DNA form, the CDR3 reads TGTGCCAGCAGCCAGACGCCTCGACGGAGGAACACTGAAGCTTTCTTT.

This clone was observed a single time. The chain combines TRBV30 with TRBJ2-3, with D tentatively TRBD2 (5 bases). Trimming removed 1 base at V and 0 bases at J, with 14 bases between. Germline V gives CDR1 GTSNPN, CDR2 SVGIG (reference sequence). The CDR3 consists of 16 residues. This CDR3 is CAWSATRRTSTDTQYF. As DNA, the CDR3 is TGTGCCTGGAGTGCCACTAGACGGACTAGCACAGATACGCAGTATTTT.

The V call is TRBV4-1, the J call TRBJ2-5; TRBD2 matches at 7 bases. The CDR3 sequence is 16 residues long. Trimming removed 3 bases from V and 7 bases from J; junction bases left unmatched: 14. CDR1 is MGHRA and CDR2 is YSYEKL in the germline V gene. The CDR3 nucleotides are TGCGCCAGCAGCCATGGGAGCGGGGCCACCCCTTGGACCCAGTACTTC. Its translation is CASSHGSGATPWTQYF.

The V and J genes are TRBV27 and TRBJ2-1, with D uncertain. CDR1 and CDR2 from the germline V gene are MNHEY and SMNVEV (reference sequence). V was trimmed by 3 bases and J by 6 bases, leaving 18 bases between them. The CDR3 is 16 residues long. The CDR3 nucleotides read TGTGCCAGCAGTTTTCTAGGAGAAAGCCCTTTCAATGAGCAGTTCTTC. The encoded protein is CASSFLGESPFNEQFF.

By its share, this clone is medium-sized. V gene TRBV21-1 combines with J gene TRBJ2-3; TRBD2, as called in the table, went unchecked against the DNA. TRBV21-1 constitutes a pseudogene. This CDR3 contains 18 residues. CDR3 nucleotide sequence: TGTGCCAGCAGCAAACCCCTAGCGGGGGGCCCCCCACCAGATACGCAGTATTTT. It encodes CASSKPLAGGPPPDTQYF.

The table lists this clone with a few counts. The V and J genes are TRBV2 and TRBJ2-7; 10 nucleotides align to TRBD2. The germline V gene encodes CDR1 SNHLY and CDR2 FYNNEI. The CDR3 sequence is 16 residues long. V was clipped by 10 bases and J by 2 bases; unmatched bases: 14. As DNA, the CDR3 is TGTGCCACCCGAGGGCTAGCGGGGGAACCTACCTACGAGCAGTACTTC. Translating gives CATRGLAGEPTYEQYF.

This clone has just a few counts. The J gene is TRBJ2-5, the V gene TRBV30, with D possibly matching TRBD1 (5 bases). Trimming stripped 0 bases from V and 5 bases from J, with 16 bases between. The CDR3 contains 15 residues. Germline CDR1 GTSNPN, CDR2 SVGIG (reference sequence). The CDR3 DNA follows: TGTGCCTGGAGTGTTAAGATCAGGGTAGGGGAGACCCAGTACTTC. It translates to CAWSVKIRVGETQYF.

This clone was observed a handful of times. This chain joins TRBV7-6 and TRBJ2-2; the match to TRBD2 covers 7 bases. Trimming took 1 base from V and 2 from J; bases not matched to a gene: 1. CDR3 length: 15 residues. CDR1 and CDR2 from the germline V gene are SGHVS and FNYEAQ. The CDR3 DNA is TGTGCCAGCAGCTTAGGCGGGGGAAACACCGGGGAGCTGTTTTTT. Amino acid sequence: CASSLGGGNTGELFF.

This clone was seen more than once but under ten times. The chain couples TRBV4-1 to TRBJ2-3, with 9 bases matching TRBD2. The J segment lost 4 bases and the V segment lost 4 bases, leaving 15 bases of the junction unmatched. The CDR3 runs to 18 residues. CDR1 is MGHRA and CDR2 is YSYEKL in the germline V gene. The CDR3 sequence: CASSRSGGAGGFSDTQYF. In DNA form, the CDR3 reads TGCGCCAGCAGCCGCTCAGGCGGTGCGGGGGGGTTCTCAGATACGCAGTATTTT.

The rearrangement uses TRBV5-4 and TRBJ1-6; 10 nucleotides line up with TRBD1. Germline CDR1 and CDR2: SGHNT and YYREEE (reference sequence). V trimming: 2 bases; J trimming: 10 bases; junction bases outside the gene matches: 6. The length of the CDR3 is 15 residues. The CDR3 DNA reads as TGTGCCAGCAGCTTCGACAGGGGGCCTGGATCACCCCTCCACTTT. The encoded protein is CASSFDRGPGSPLHF.

This clone was detected only once. The CDR3 reads CASSLYEAITEAFF. CDR3 coding DNA: TGTGCCAGCAGCTTGTATGAGGCGATCACTGAAGCTTTCTTT. This chain links TRBV5-5 with TRBJ1-1, with D uncertain. The CDR3 runs 14 residues. Trimming took off 1 base at V and 4 bases at J, with 11 bases between the two ends. Germline V gene data show CDR1 as SGHKS and CDR2 as YYEKEE (reference sequence).

The rearrangement uses TRBV29-1 and TRBJ2-4; tentative D call: TRBD2 (7 bases). The ends were cut back, 2 bases at V and 8 bases at J, with 13 bases in the middle. CDR3 length: 13 amino acids. CDR1 is SQVTM and CDR2 is ANQGSEA in the germline V gene. For the CDR3, the DNA is TGCAGCGTTGAATCGGGGGGCAAGGACATTCAGTACTTC. It is translated as CSVESGGKDIQYF. The full variable domain, rest sourced from reference TRBV29-1 and TRBJ2-4, is SAVISQKPSRDICQRGTSLTIQCQVDSQVTMMFWYRQQPGQSLTLIATANQGSEATYESGFVIDKFPISRPNLTFSTLTVSNMSPEDSSIYLCSVESGGKDIQYFGAGTRLSVL.

The chain recombines TRBV5-4 with TRBJ1-2; a possible D gene is TRBD1 (5 bases). The CDR3 contains 13 residues. Deletions cut 4 bases from V and 4 bases from J, with 11 bases between. The germline V gene has CDR1 SGHNT and CDR2 YYREEE (reference sequence). The CDR3 bases are TGTGCCAGCAGCCCCGGCGGGGCCTATGGCTACACCTTC. This gives the protein CASSPGGAYGYTF.

The chain recombines TRBV29-1 with TRBJ1-1; D is perhaps TRBD1 (5 bases). The CDR3 sequence is 14 residues long. The V end lost 5 bases, the J end lost 7 bases, and 20 bases lay between the germline ends. Germline V gives CDR1 SQVTM, CDR2 ANQGSEA. This CDR3 reads CSVRKDTDRLEAFF. CDR3 bases: TGCAGCGTTCGTAAGGACACCGATCGACTTGAAGCTTTCTTT.

This chain links TRBV19 with TRBJ1-1; 7 bases align to TRBD1. The germline V gene encodes CDR1 LNHDA and CDR2 SQIVND (reference sequence). Trimming removed 4 bases from V and 4 bases from J; junction bases left unmatched: 3. The CDR3 sequence is 13 residues long. The CDR3 region is CASSSNRGTEAFF. The CDR3 DNA reads TGTGCCAGTAGTAGTAACAGGGGCACTGAAGCTTTCTTT.

The CDR3 nucleotides are TGCGCCAGCAGCCCTGGGGGCGTTCAGGATACGCAGTATTTT. This encodes CASSPGGVQDTQYF. The chain uses TRBV4-1 and TRBJ2-3, with TRBD1 as a possible D gene (6 bases). V was clipped by 4 bases and J by 6 bases, with 14 bases between them. The CDR3 extends over 14 amino acids. Germline assignment: CDR1 MGHRA and CDR2 YSYEKL.

The chain has TRBV6-1 and TRBJ1-3; no clear D. Between the trimmed V and J ends, which lost 4 bases and 2 bases, there was a span of 6 bases. The germline V gene encodes CDR1 MNHNS and CDR2 SASEGT. The CDR3 covers 13 residues. The CDR3 reads CASSGAPGNTIYF. The CDR3 nucleotides are TGTGCCAGCAGTGGGGCCCCTGGAAACACCATATATTTT.

The rearrangement uses TRBV30 and TRBJ2-2; TRBD1 matches 10 bases. Germline values: CDR1 GTSNPN, CDR2 SVGIG (reference sequence). V trimming: 3 bases; J trimming: 4 bases; junction bases outside the gene matches: 2. The CDR3 runs 14 residues. CDR3 loop: CAWRWTGGTGELFF. The CDR3 coding sequence is TGTGCCTGGAGGTGGACAGGGGGCACCGGGGAGCTGTTTTTT. Variable domain in full (rest from reference TRBV30 and TRBJ2-2): SQTIHQWPATLVQPVGSPLSLECTVEGTSNPNLYWYRQAAGRGLQLLFYSVGIGQISSEVPQNLSASRPQDRQFILSSKKLLLSDSGFYLCAWRWTGGTGELFFGEGSRLTVL.

The chain has TRBV5-4 and TRBJ1-4; D remains ambiguous. Germline V gene sequence: CDR1 SGHNT, CDR2 YYREEE (reference sequence). The CDR3 totals 13 residues. Trimming took 3 bases from V and 2 from J, leaving 5 bases between them. The chain's CDR3 is CASSSLTNEKLFF. DNA of the CDR3: TGTGCCAGCAGCTCCCTTACTAATGAAAAACTGTTTTTT.

V gene TRBV5-4 combines with J gene TRBJ2-7, with 9 bases lining up with TRBD1. This CDR3 is built from 14 residues. With V trimmed by 5 bases and J by 5 bases, 8 bases remained unmatched. Germline V gene data show CDR1 as SGHNT and CDR2 as YYREEE (reference sequence). CDR3 DNA sequence: TGTGCCAGCAGAAGGGACAGGGCAACAGACGAGCAGTACTTC. Its protein is CASRRDRATDEQYF.

This clone is a singleton in its sample. The chain links TRBV30 to TRBJ2-1; 7 bases are shared with TRBD1. The germline gives CDR1 GTSNPN, CDR2 SVGIG (reference sequence). The CDR3 totals 11 residues. The V segment lost 5 bases and the J segment 7 bases; nucleotides outside the gene matches: 2. CDR3 in DNA: TGTGCCTGGGACAGGGAAAATGAGCAGTTCTTC. Translation gives CAWDRENEQFF.